The rows below give T cell receptor beta chains drawn from one sample of a study of T-cell memory formation after mild COVID-19. TCRdb used MiXCR to reprocess the 5' RACE reads, holding one entry per CDR3 protein. Of over 400,000 distinct CDR3 sequences in the sample, more than 20% were seen once. Sequencing input: PBMCs or a T cell subset sorted from them (not recorded which). These receptors all come from an adult woman who had mild COVID-19 (a few samples of this study predate the infection). Cell type and time point are not known. Both conserved end residues are part of each CDR3. A D gene is named only where the DNA matches it firmly. Expanded clones are given a class, and other clones once, few, many or no size at all.

-,-,TRBJ2-7,TRBV20-1,TGCAGTGCTAGAGACCCCAAGGGAAAAGAGCAGTACTTC,CSARDPKGKEQYF
-,-,TRBJ2-6,TRBV3-1,TGTGCCAGCAGCCAAGACTCAGGATGGACGGCCTCTGGGGCCAACGTCCTGACTTTC,CASSQDSGWTASGANVLTF
-,few,TRBJ2-7,TRBV5-1,TGCGCCAGCAGCTTCGGGGCGTACTACGAGCAGTACTTC,CASSFGAYYEQYF
-,-,TRBJ2-6,TRBV7-9,TGTGCCAGCAGCTTAGGTCGGGGGCGAGCTCTACTTTCGGCTGGGGCCAACGTCCTGACTTTC,CASSLGRGRALLSAGANVLTF
TRBD2,few,TRBJ2-3,TRBV4-3,TGCGCCAGCAGCCAACTAGCGGGAGAAAATACGCAGTATTTT,CASSQLAGENTQYF
TRBD2,-,TRBJ2-5,TRBV29-1,TGCAGCGTTGTCAGGGACCTACTAGCGGGGGGGCCGGGGCAAGAGACCCAGTACTTC,CSVVRDLLAGGPGQETQYF
-,-,TRBJ2-7,TRBV12-5,TGTGCTAGTGGTTTGGTATTCGTCGACAGTGCCGCCTACGAGCAGTACTTC,CASGLVFVDSAAYEQYF
TRBD1,few,TRBJ1-6,TRBV15,TGTGCCACCAGCAGCGGGACAGAGAATTCACCCCTCCACTTT,CATSSGTENSPLHF
-,-,TRBJ1-1,TRBV7-9,TGTGCCAGCAGCATGTCCGGGACACTCGGCGAAGCTTTCTTT,CASSMSGTLGEAFF
-,few,TRBJ2-7,TRBV4-1,TGCGCCAGCAGCCAAGAGAAGGGCCTTGAGCAGTACTTC,CASSQEKGLEQYF
TRBD2,-,TRBJ2-5,TRBV20-1,TGCAGTGCTAGTTTAGGTACTAGCGGGAGGGCCCAGACCCAGTACTTC,CSASLGTSGRAQTQYF
-,few,TRBJ2-3,TRBV5-1,TGCGCCAGCAGCTTCACAGGGGAGGGCACAGATACGCAGTATTTT,CASSFTGEGTDTQYF
-,-,TRBJ2-3,TRBV27,TGTGCCAGCAGTTTATTTTTCACAGATACGCAGTATTTT,CASSLFFTDTQYF
-,few,TRBJ1-2,TRBV20-1,TGCAGTGCTAGAGATAGAGGCAGTTCTAACTATGGCTACACCTTC,CSARDRGSSNYGYTF
TRBD2,-,TRBJ2-2,TRBV10-3,TGTGCCATCGCTCGGGGGGGAGACACCGGGGAGCTGTTTTTT,CAIARGGDTGELFF
-,few,TRBJ2-7,TRBV25-1,TGTGCCAGCAGTCCCGACAATGAATATCTCTACGAGCAGTACTTC,CASSPDNEYLYEQYF
TRBD2,-,TRBJ2-7,TRBV4-3,TGCGCCAGCAGCCAAGAAGATCACAGCGGGAACTCCTACGAGCAGTACTTC,CASSQEDHSGNSYEQYF
TRBD2,few,TRBJ2-5,TRBV19,TGTGCCAGTAGTATGAGTTTAGCGGGAGGGGGAGAGACCCAGTACTTC,CASSMSLAGGGETQYF
TRBD2,-,TRBJ2-1,TRBV19,TGTGCCAGTAGTATTTTGCTAGCGGGAGGGCCGAGGGGTGAGCAGTTCTTC,CASSILLAGGPRGEQFF
-,few,TRBJ1-1,TRBV5-1,TGCGCCAGCAGGAGCCCGACAGGTAACACTGAAGCTTTCTTT,CASRSPTGNTEAFF
-,many,TRBJ2-4,TRBV5-1,TGCGCCAGCAGCGAAGGACATATCAGGGAGAACATTCAGTACTTC,CASSEGHIRENIQYF
TRBD2,few,TRBJ2-3,TRBV5-5,TGTGCCAGCAGCTTGCCCTTTCTAGCGGGGGCTAGCACAGATACGCAGTATTTT,CASSLPFLAGASTDTQYF
-,-,TRBJ2-1,TRBV2,TGTGCCAGCAACGGCGGGGTGAGCTCCTACAATGAGCAGTTCTTC,CASNGGVSSYNEQFF
TRBD2,few,TRBJ2-5,TRBV20-1,TGCAGTGCCGGGACTAGCGGGAACCAAGAGACCCAGTACTTC,CSAGTSGNQETQYF
-,-,TRBJ1-6,TRBV15,TGTGCCACCAGCAGAGAGGTGTTAGCTAATTCACCCCTCCACTTT,CATSREVLANSPLHF
-,-,TRBJ2-3,TRBV5-4,TGTGCCAGCGGGCTAGTAGGGGGGAGCACAGATACGCAGTATTTT,CASGLVGGSTDTQYF
-,-,TRBJ2-3,TRBV10-3,TGTGCCATCAGCCGGGGGGCCACCGGGGATACGCAGTATTTT,CAISRGATGDTQYF
-,few,TRBJ2-5,TRBV12-3/TRBV12-4,TGTGCCAGCAGCCTCATGATTAGCCAAGAGACCCAGTACTTC,CASSLMISQETQYF
-,-,TRBJ2-1,TRBV12-3/TRBV12-4,TGTGCCAGCAGTGAGGGGGGGGTAGGTAGTGAGCAGTTCTTC,CASSEGGVGSEQFF
TRBD1,-,TRBJ1-2,TRBV12-3/TRBV12-4,TGTGCCAGCAGTCTGGGACAGCCTAACTATGGCTACACCTTC,CASSLGQPNYGYTF
-,few,TRBJ2-1,TRBV5-1,TGCGCCAGCAGCCCCGACGGCAATGAGCAGTTCTTC,CASSPDGNEQFF
-,-,TRBJ2-5,TRBV6-6,TGTGCCAGCACTCCTAGGAACAATCAAGAGACCCAGTACTTC,CASTPRNNQETQYF
-,-,TRBJ1-2,TRBV5-1,TGCGCCAGCAGCTTGGTTCCAGACTGGAACTATGGCTACACCTTC,CASSLVPDWNYGYTF
-,few,TRBJ2-1,TRBV6-6,TGTGCCAGCAGCTGGGTCTCCAGCTCCTACAATGAGCAGTTCTTC,CASSWVSSSYNEQFF
TRBD2,-,TRBJ2-3,TRBV4-1,TGCGCCAGCAGCCGTGGACTAGCTTTTTCAGATACGCAGTATTTT,CASSRGLAFSDTQYF
-,-,TRBJ2-3,TRBV4-3,TGCGCCAGCAGCCCGGACGAGTCAGATACGCAGTATTTT,CASSPDESDTQYF
-,few,TRBJ1-2,TRBV12-3/TRBV12-4,TGTGCCAGCCGGACAGACCCTAATGCCTATGGCTACACCTTC,CASRTDPNAYGYTF
TRBD1,few,TRBJ1-1,TRBV6-5,TGTGCCAGCAGTTACTCACGGTACAGGGGGCAAAACACCCAAGCTTTCTTT,CASSYSRYRGQNTQAFF
TRBD2,-,TRBJ2-7,TRBV18,TGTGCCAGCTCCATCCCCACTAGCGGGGGAGCAGACGAGCAGTACTTC,CASSIPTSGGADEQYF
-,-,TRBJ2-1,TRBV19,TGTGCCAGTAGCGGATATGGGTATGAGCAGTTCTTC,CASSGYGYEQFF
TRBD1,-,TRBJ1-1,TRBV24-1,TGTGCCACCCGTCCCGGGACAGGGGGTGGCACTGAAGCTTTCTTT,CATRPGTGGGTEAFF
TRBD1,few,TRBJ2-1,TRBV15,TGTGCCACCAGCTCGCGGACAGGGACAATTGAGCAGTTCTTC,CATSSRTGTIEQFF
TRBD1,-,TRBJ2-1,TRBV30,TGTGCCTGGAGGGGACAGGGGCCCTACAATGAGCAGTTCTTC,CAWRGQGPYNEQFF
-,few,TRBJ1-1,TRBV6-2/TRBV6-3,TGTGCCAGCAGACAGACCGGGGAGAACACTGAAGCTTTCTTT,CASRQTGENTEAFF
TRBD1,once,TRBJ2-1,TRBV5-5,TGTGCCAGCAGCAGATCCGGGACAGGGGATTCCTACAATGAGCAGTTCTTC,CASSRSGTGDSYNEQFF
-,few,TRBJ2-6,TRBV7-9,TGTGCCAGCAGCGCGGAGGGGAAGACCGGGGCCAACGTCCTGACTTTC,CASSAEGKTGANVLTF
-,-,TRBJ2-7,TRBV7-9,TGTGCCAGCAGCTTCCCCCACGGCCAGGGCTTCTACGAGCAGTACTTC,CASSFPHGQGFYEQYF
-,-,TRBJ2-7,TRBV5-1,TGCGCCAGCAGCTTGGGTACCGCTTACTACGAGCAGTACTTC,CASSLGTAYYEQYF
-,few,TRBJ2-7,TRBV29-1,TGCAGCGTTGAAGATCGGAGGACAGACGAGCAGTACTTC,CSVEDRRTDEQYF